This T cell receptor (beta chain) emerged from a study of cytomegalovirus exposure and HLA in healthy donors. Findings and limits, study-wide: Earlier analysis found most TCR beta V segments productive about 90% or about 30% of the time.

This clone was counted between two and nine times. Its antigen remains unknown. This CDR3 has 15 residues. Germline V CDR1 and CDR2: MNHNY, SVGAGI (reference sequence). The V and J ends lost 7 bases and 0 bases respectively, with 13 bases between them. PCR used 60 Vbeta primers and 13 Jbeta primers. Clones were read by immunoSEQ multiplex PCR, and TCRdb kept only the in-frame ones, dropping some. The sample lists 100,000 or so clones, 84% occurring once. The chain employs TRBV6-6 and TRBJ1-3, with D unresolved. This TCR was sampled from a woman younger than 35 in good health and CMV-seronegative. The sequencing sample was made of PBMCs. The CDR3 loop reads CASTLGTYSGNTIYF. The CDR3 nucleotides read TGTGCCAGCACCCTCGGTACCTACTCTGGAAACACCATATATTTT.